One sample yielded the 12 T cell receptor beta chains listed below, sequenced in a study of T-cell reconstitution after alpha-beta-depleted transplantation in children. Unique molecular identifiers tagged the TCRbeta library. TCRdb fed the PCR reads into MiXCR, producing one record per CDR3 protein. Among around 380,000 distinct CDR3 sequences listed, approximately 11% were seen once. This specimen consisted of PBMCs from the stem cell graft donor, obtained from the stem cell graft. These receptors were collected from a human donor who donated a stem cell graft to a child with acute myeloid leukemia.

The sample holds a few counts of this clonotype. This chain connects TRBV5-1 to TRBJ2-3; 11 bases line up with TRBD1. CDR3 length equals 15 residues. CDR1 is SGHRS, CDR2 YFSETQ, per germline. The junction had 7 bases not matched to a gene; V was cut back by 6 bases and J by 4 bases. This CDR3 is CASIGQGAGADTQYF. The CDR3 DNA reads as TGCGCCAGCATCGGACAGGGGGCAGGAGCAGATACGCAGTATTTT. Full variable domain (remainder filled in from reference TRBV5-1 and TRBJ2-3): KAGVTQTPRYLIKTRGQQVTLSCSPISGHRSVSWYQQTPGQGLQFLFEYFSETQRNKGNFPGRFSGRQFSNSRSEMNVSTLELGDSALYLCASIGQGAGADTQYFGPGTRLTVL.

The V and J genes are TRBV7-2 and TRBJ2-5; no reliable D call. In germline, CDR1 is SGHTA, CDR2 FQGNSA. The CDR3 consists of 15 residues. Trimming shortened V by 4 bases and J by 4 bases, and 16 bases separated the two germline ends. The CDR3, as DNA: TGTGCCAGCAGCTCCGGCGGCACTACCTTAGAGACCCAGTACTTC. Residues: CASSSGGTTLETQYF. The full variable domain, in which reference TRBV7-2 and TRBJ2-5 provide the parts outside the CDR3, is GAGVSQSPSNKVTEKGKDVELRCDPISGHTALYWYRQSLGQGLEFLIYFQGNSAPDKSGLPSDRFSAERTGGSVSTLTIQRTQQEDSAVYLCASSSGGTTLETQYFGPGTRLLVL.

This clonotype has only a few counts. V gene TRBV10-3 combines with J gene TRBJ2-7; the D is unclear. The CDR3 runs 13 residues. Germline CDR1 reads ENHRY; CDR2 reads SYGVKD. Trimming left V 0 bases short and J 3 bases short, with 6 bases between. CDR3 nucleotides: TGTGCCATCAGTGAGTCGGGCAACTACGAGCAGTACTTC. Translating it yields CAISESGNYEQYF.

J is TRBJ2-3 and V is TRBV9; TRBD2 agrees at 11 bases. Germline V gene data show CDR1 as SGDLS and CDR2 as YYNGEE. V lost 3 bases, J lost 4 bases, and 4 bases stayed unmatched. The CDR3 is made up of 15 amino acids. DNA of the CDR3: TGTGCCAGCAGCGGTAGCGGGGGGGCCCCAGATACGCAGTATTTT. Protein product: CASSGSGGAPDTQYF.

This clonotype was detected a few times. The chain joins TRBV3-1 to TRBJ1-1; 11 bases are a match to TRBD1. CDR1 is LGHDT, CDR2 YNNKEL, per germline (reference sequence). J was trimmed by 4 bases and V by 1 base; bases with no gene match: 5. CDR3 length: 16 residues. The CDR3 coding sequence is TGTGCCAGCAGCCAAGGAGCCGGGACAGGGGGCACTGAAGCTTTCTTT. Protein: CASSQGAGTGGTEAFF.

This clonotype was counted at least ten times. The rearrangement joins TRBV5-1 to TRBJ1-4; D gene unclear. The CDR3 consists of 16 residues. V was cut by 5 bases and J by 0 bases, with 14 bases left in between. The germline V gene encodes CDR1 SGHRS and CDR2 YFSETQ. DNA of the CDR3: TGCGCCAGCAGAGAGAACACGGCTGCAACTAATGAAAAACTGTTTTTT. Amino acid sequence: CASRENTAATNEKLFF.

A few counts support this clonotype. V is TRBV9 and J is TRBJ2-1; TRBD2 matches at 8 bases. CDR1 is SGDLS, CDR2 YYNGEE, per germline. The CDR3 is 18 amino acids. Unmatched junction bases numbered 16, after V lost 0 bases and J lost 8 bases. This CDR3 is CASSVAGGDRRLMYEQFF. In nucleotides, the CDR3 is TGTGCCAGCAGCGTAGCGGGAGGGGACCGTCGTCTGATGTATGAGCAGTTCTTC.

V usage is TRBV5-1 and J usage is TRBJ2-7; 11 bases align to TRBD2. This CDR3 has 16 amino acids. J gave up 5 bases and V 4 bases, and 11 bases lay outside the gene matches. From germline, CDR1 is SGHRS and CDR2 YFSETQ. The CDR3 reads CASSPRILAGGDEQYF. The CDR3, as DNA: TGCGCCAGCAGCCCGCGCATCCTAGCGGGGGGAGACGAGCAGTACTTC.

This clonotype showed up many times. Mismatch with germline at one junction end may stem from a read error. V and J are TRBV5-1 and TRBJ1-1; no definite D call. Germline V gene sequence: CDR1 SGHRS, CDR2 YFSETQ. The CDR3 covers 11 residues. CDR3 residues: CASSLGPEAFF. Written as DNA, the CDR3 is TGTGCCAGCAGCCTAGGCCCTGAAGCTTTCTTT.

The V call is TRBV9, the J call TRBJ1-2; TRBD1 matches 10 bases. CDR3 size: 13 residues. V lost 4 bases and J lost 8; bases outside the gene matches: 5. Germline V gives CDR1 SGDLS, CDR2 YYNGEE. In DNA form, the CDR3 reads TGTGCCAGCAGCTTGCGGACAGGGGGAGGCTACACCTTC. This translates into CASSLRTGGGYTF. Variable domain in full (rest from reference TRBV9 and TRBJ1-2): DSGVTQTPKHLITATGQRVTLRCSPRSGDLSVYWYQQSLDQGLQFLIQYYNGEERAKGNILERFSAQQFPDLHSELNLSSLELGDSALYFCASSLRTGGGYTFGSGTRLTVV.

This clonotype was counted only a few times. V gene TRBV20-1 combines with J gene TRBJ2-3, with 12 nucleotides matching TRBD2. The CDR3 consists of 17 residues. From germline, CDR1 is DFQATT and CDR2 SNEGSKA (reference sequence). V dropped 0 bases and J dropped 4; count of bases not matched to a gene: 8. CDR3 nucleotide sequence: TGCAGTGCTAGAGATTGGCTAGCGGGAGGGCCCCCAGATACGCAGTATTTT. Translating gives CSARDWLAGGPPDTQYF.

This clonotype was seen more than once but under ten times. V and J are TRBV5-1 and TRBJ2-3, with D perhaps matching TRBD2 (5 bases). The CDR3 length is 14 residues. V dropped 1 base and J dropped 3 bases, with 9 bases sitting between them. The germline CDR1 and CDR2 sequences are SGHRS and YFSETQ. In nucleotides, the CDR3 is TGCGCCAGCAGCTTGCTAATAGCGACAGATACGCAGTATTTT. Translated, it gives CASSLLIATDTQYF.